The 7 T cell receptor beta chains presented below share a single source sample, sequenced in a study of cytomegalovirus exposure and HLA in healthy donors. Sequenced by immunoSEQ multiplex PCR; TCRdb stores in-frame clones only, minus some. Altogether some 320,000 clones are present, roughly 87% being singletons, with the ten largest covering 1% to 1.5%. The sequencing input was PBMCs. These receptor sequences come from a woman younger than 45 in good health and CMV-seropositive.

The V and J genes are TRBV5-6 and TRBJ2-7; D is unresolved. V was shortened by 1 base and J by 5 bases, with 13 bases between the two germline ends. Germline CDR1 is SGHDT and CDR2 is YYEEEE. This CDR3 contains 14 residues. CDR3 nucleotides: TGTGCCAGCAGCTTGACGGGCCATTTAAACGAGCAGTACTTC. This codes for CASSLTGHLNEQYF.

In DNA form, the CDR3 reads TGTGCCAGCAGCCAAGACTCTAGCGGGAGGGGCACAGATACGCAGTATTTT. Translating gives CASSQDSSGRGTDTQYF. The chain couples TRBV4-2 to TRBJ2-3; TRBD2 matches at 12 bases. The V segment lost 0 bases and the J segment 1 base; nucleotides outside the gene matches: 2. Per the germline V gene, CDR1 is LGHNA and CDR2 is YNFKEQ. The CDR3 has 17 amino acids.

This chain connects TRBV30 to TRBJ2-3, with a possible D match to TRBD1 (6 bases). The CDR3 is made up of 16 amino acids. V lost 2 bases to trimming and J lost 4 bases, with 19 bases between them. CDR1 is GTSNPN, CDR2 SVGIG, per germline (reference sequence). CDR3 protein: CAWSPSRGRGADTQYF. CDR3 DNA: TGTGCCTGGAGTCCATCCCGAGGCAGGGGAGCAGATACGCAGTATTTT.

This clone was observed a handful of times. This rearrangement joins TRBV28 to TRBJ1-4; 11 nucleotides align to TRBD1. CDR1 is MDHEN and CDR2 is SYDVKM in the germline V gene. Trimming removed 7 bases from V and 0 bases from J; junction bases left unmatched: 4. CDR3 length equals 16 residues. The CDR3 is CASTGQGAATNEKLFF. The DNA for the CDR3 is TGTGCCAGCACCGGACAGGGGGCTGCAACTAATGAAAAACTGTTTTTT.

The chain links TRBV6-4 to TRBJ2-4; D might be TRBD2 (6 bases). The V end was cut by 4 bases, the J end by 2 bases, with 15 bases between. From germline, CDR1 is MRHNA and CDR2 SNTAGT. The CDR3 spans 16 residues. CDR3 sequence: CASSGLGGSTKNIQYF. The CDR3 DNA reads TGTGCCAGCAGTGGGTTGGGGGGTTCCACCAAAAACATTCAGTACTTC.

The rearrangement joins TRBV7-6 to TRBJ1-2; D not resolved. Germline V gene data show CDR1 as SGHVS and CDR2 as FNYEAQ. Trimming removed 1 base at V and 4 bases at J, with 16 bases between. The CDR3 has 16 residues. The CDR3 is CASSLGASEGGYGYTF. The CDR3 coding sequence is TGTGCCAGCAGCTTAGGGGCCTCAGAGGGTGGCTATGGCTACACCTTC. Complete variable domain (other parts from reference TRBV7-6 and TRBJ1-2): GAGVSQSPRYKVTKRGQDVALRCDPISGHVSLYWYRQALGQGPEFLTYFNYEAQQDKSGLPNDRFSAERPEGSISTLTIQRTEQRDSAMYRCASSLGASEGGYGYTFGSGTRLTVV.

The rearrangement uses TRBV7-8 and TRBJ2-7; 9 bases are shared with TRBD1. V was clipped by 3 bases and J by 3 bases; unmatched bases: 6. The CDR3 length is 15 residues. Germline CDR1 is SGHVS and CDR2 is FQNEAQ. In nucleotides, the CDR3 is TGTGCCAGCAGCTTTCGACAGGGGGTTTTCTACGAGCAGTACTTC. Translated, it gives CASSFRQGVFYEQYF.